Below, 3 T cell receptor beta chains from the same sample are listed, as sequenced in a study of CD8 T cells in Susac syndrome. The authors reverse transcribed roughly 0.5 to 1 ug RNA with random hexamers. TCRdb re-analysed the immunoSEQ multiplex PCR reads in MiXCR, keeping a single row per CDR3 protein. The sample has 150,000 or so distinct CDR3 sequences; around 93% are singletons. The specimen was CD4+ T cells from PBMCs. These receptor sequences come from a human donor with Susac syndrome.

As DNA, the CDR3 is TGCGCCAGCAGCCCCTTGGGGGGCGTGAAGGATACGCAGTATTTT. It translates to CASSPLGGVKDTQYF. The chain employs TRBV5-1 and TRBJ2-3; the D gene could be TRBD1 or TRBD2 (6 bases each). This CDR3 region has 15 residues. Germline V lookup: CDR1 SGHRS, CDR2 YFSETQ. Between the trimmed V and J ends, which lost 4 bases and 6 bases, there was a span of 18 bases.

The genes are TRBV7-9 and TRBJ1-6; D remains unclear. V lost 2 bases to trimming and J lost 9 bases, with 20 bases between them. In germline, CDR1 is SEHNR, CDR2 FQNEAQ (reference sequence). The CDR3 consists of 17 residues. CDR3 in DNA: TGTGCCAGCAGCTTAACTCCCCCCACAGATCGTCCTTCACCCCTCCACTTT. Translated, it gives CASSLTPPTDRPSPLHF.

This chain joins TRBV4-1 and TRBJ2-3; 11 bases agree with TRBD2. J lost 0 bases, V lost 0 bases, and 5 bases had no gene match. The germline gives CDR1 MGHRA, CDR2 YSYEKL. CDR3 length: 18 residues. The CDR3 DNA is TGCGCCAGCAGCCAAGATCTCACTAGCGGGGGAAGCACAGATACGCAGTATTTT. Protein sequence: CASSQDLTSGGSTDTQYF.